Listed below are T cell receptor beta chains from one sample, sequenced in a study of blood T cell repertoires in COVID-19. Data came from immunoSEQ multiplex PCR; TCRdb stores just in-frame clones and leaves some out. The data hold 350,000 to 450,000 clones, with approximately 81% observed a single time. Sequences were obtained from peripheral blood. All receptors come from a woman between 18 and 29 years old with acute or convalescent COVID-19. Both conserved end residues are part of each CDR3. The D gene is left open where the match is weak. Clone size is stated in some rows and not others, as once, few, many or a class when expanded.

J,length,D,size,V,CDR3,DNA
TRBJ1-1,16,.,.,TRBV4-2,CASSKELESLNTEAFF,TGTGCCAGCAGCAAAGAGCTGGAGAGCCTAAACACTGAAGCTTTCTTT
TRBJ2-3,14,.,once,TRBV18,CASSPQASTDTQYF,TGTGCCAGCTCACCGCAGGCTAGCACAGATACGCAGTATTTT
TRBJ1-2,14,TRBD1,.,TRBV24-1,CATSGRGLNYGYTF,TGTGCCACCAGTGGAAGGGGGCTCAACTATGGCTACACCTTC
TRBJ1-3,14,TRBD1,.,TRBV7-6,CASSLTGGWDTIYF,TGTGCCAGCAGCTTGACAGGGGGCTGGGACACCATATATTTT
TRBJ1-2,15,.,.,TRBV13,CASSSRSTGTDGYTF,TGTGCCAGCAGCTCGCGGTCGACGGGTACGGATGGCTACACCTTC
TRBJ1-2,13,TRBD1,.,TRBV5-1,CASSGQGNYGYTF,TGCGCCAGCTCCGGACAGGGGAACTATGGCTACACCTTC
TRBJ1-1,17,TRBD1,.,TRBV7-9,CASSSRATGGWGTEAFF,TGTGCCAGCAGCTCCCGAGCGACAGGGGGCTGGGGCACTGAAGCTTTCTTT
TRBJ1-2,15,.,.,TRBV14,CASSQDLDSHYGYTF,TGTGCCAGCAGCCAAGATCTCGACAGCCACTATGGCTACACCTTC
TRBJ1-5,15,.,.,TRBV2,CASSRERAGGQPQHF,TGTGCCAGCAGTCGGGAGAGAGCCGGAGGCCAGCCCCAGCATTTT
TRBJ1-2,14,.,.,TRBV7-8,CASSLRETDYGYTF,TGTGCCAGCAGCCTACGGGAGACTGACTATGGCTACACCTTC
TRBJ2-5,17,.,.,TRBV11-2,CASSLGIGGEGPETQYF,TGTGCCAGCAGCTTAGGAATAGGGGGGGAGGGCCCCGAGACCCAGTACTTC
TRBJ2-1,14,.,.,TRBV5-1,CASSVQGSSNEQFF,TGCGCCAGCAGCGTCCAGGGGAGTTCCAATGAGCAGTTCTTC
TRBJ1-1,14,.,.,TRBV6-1,CASSDDGGNTEAFF,TGTGCCAGCAGTGACGATGGGGGCAACACTGAAGCTTTCTTT
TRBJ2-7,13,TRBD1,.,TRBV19,CASSVDRDYEQYF,TGTGCCAGTAGTGTGGACAGGGACTACGAGCAGTACTTC
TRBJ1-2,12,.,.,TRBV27,CASGEGNYGYTF,TGTGCCAGCGGGGAGGGGAACTATGGCTACACCTTC
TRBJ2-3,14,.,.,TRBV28,CASSPRISTDTQYF,TGTGCCAGCAGTCCCAGGATCAGCACAGATACGCAGTATTTT
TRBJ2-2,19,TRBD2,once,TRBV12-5,CASGWKGLAGGPNTGELFF,TGTGCTAGTGGTTGGAAGGGACTAGCGGGGGGGCCGAACACCGGGGAGCTGTTTTTT
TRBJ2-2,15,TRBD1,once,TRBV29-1,CSAATGAFGGGELFF,TGCAGCGCTGCGACAGGGGCGTTCGGTGGCGGGGAGCTGTTTTTT
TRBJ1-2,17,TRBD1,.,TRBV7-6,CASSRSTGTGKFDGYTF,TGTGCCAGCAGCCGCTCGACCGGGACAGGGAAATTCGATGGCTACACCTTC
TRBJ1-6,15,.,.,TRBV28,CASSRAVEGNSPLHF,TGTGCCAGCAGTCGGGCGGTGGAGGGCAATTCACCCCTCCACTTT
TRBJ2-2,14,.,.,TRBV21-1,CASSKGQGTGELFF,TGTGCCAGCAGCAAGGGACAGGGCACCGGGGAGCTGTTTTTT
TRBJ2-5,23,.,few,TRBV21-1,CASSKAIRSRTENPRAVLGTQYF,TGTGCCAGCAGCAAAGCTATCCGGTCCAGGACAGAGAACCCCCGGGCCGTATTGGGGACCCAGTACTTC
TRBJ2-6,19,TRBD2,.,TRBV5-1,CASSFPGRESNSGANVLTF,TGCGCCAGCAGCTTCCCGGGGAGGGAAAGTAACTCTGGGGCCAACGTCCTGACTTTC
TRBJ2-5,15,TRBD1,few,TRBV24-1,CATSLGGQGEETQYF,TGTGCCACCAGTCTAGGGGGACAGGGTGAGGAGACCCAGTACTTC
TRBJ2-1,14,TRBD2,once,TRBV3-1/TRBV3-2,CASSFGTSVNEQFF,TGTGCCAGCAGCTTTGGGACTAGCGTAAATGAGCAGTTCTTC
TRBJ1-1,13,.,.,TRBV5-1,CASSLNQGTEAFF,TGCGCCAGCAGCTTGAATCAGGGAACTGAAGCTTTCTTT
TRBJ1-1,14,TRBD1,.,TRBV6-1,CASSEAGTGLEAFF,TGTGCCAGCAGTGAAGCGGGGACAGGACTTGAAGCTTTCTTT
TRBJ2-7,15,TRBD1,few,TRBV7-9,CASCDPSGGGSEQYF,TGTGCCAGCTGCGACCCATCAGGGGGCGGAAGCGAGCAGTACTTC
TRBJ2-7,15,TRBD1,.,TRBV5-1,CASSSQGATSYEQYF,TGCGCCAGCAGCTCCCAGGGGGCAACGTCCTACGAGCAGTACTTC
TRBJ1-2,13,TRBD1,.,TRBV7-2,CASSARTGDGYTF,TGTGCCAGCAGCGCCCGGACAGGGGATGGCTACACCTTC
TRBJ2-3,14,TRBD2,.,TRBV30,CAWSLSGVPSTQYF,TGTGCCTGGAGTTTGAGCGGGGTGCCCAGTACGCAGTATTTT
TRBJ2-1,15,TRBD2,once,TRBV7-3,CASSYGTSGDNEQFF,TGTGCCAGCAGCTACGGGACTAGCGGGGACAATGAGCAGTTCTTC
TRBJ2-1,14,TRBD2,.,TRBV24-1,CATSGGSPYNEQFF,TGTGCCACCAGTGGCGGGAGTCCCTACAATGAGCAGTTCTTC
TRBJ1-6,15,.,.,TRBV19,CASTLGAERSSPLHF,TGTGCCAGTACCTTAGGGGCGGAAAGAAGTTCACCCCTCCACTTT
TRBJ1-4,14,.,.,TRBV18,CASSPAGANEKLFF,TGTGCCAGCTCACCGGCAGGGGCTAATGAAAAACTGTTTTTT
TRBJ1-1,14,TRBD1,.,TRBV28,CASGAQGAGTEAFF,TGTGCCAGCGGCGCCCAGGGGGCGGGCACTGAAGCTTTCTTT
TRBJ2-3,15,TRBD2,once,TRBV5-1,CASTYGLAGTDTQYF,TGCGCCAGCACCTATGGACTAGCGGGTACAGATACGCAGTATTTT
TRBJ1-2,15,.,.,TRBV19,CASSPTGLENYGYTF,TGTGCCAGTAGTCCGACGGGACTGGAAAACTATGGCTACACCTTC
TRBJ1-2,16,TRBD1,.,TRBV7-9,CASSPFEGGSNYGYTF,TGTGCCAGCAGCCCCTTCGAAGGGGGCTCTAACTATGGCTACACCTTC
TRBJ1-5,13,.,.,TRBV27,CASSPGGAQPQHF,TGTGCCAGCAGTCCCGGGGGGGCCCAGCCCCAGCATTTT
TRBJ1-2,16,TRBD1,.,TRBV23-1,CASSQRGGDSNYGYTF,TGCGCCAGCAGTCAAAGGGGCGGGGACAGCAACTATGGCTACACCTTC
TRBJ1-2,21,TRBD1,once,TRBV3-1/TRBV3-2,CASSQYGFRTGGSSKDYGYTF,TGTGCCAGCAGCCAATACGGTTTCCGGACAGGGGGAAGTAGTAAGGACTATGGCTACACCTTC
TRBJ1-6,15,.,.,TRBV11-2,CASSFVDRLNSPLHF,TGTGCCAGCAGCTTTGTCGACAGACTTAATTCACCCCTCCACTTT
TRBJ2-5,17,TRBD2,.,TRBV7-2,CASSLVGSGGLGETQYF,TGTGCCAGCAGCTTAGTGGGTAGCGGGGGACTTGGAGAGACCCAGTACTTC
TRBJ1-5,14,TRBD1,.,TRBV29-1,CSVSGQGAGQPQHF,TGCAGCGTCTCGGGACAGGGGGCAGGGCAGCCCCAGCATTTT
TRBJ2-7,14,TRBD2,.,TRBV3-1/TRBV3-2,CASSRASGGYEQYF,TGTGCCAGCAGCCGCGCGAGCGGGGGGTACGAGCAGTACTTC
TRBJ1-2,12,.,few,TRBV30,CAWSKGENGYTF,TGTGCCTGGAGTAAAGGGGAAAATGGCTACACCTTC
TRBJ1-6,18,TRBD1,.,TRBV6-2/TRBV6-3,CASSYIRDREVTPSPLHF,TGTGCCAGCAGTTACATCCGGGACAGGGAAGTAACCCCTTCACCCCTCCACTTT
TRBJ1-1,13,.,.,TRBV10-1,CASSVEMNTEAFF,TGCGCCAGCAGTGTAGAGATGAACACTGAAGCTTTCTTT
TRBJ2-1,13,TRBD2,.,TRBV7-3,CASGLAGNNEQFF,TGTGCCAGCGGACTAGCGGGAAACAATGAGCAGTTCTTC
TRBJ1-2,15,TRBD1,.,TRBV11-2,CASSGQGITMAGYTF,TGTGCCAGCAGCGGACAGGGCATAACTATGGCTGGCTACACCTTC
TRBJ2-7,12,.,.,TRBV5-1,CASSLAPYEQYF,TGCGCCAGCAGCTTGGCCCCTTACGAGCAGTACTTC
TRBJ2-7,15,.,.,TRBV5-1,CASSSSISSSYEQYF,TGCGCCAGCAGCTCTTCGATATCCAGCTCCTACGAGCAGTACTTC
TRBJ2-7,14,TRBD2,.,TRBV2,CASSDLAGGTEQYF,TGTGCCAGCAGTGACCTAGCGGGAGGTACCGAGCAGTACTTC
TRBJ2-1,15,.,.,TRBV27,CASSLSGGSYNEQFF,TGTGCCAGCAGTTTAAGCGGAGGCTCCTACAATGAGCAGTTCTTC
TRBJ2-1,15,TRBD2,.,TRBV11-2,CASSLSSGFDNEQFF,TGTGCCAGCAGCTTATCTAGCGGATTTGACAATGAGCAGTTCTTC
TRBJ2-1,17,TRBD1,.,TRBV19,CASSIKGPGQGVNEQFF,TGTGCCAGTAGTATTAAGGGTCCGGGACAGGGGGTCAATGAGCAGTTCTTC
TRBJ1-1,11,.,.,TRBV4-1,CASVQNTEAFF,TGCGCCAGCGTTCAGAACACTGAAGCTTTCTTT